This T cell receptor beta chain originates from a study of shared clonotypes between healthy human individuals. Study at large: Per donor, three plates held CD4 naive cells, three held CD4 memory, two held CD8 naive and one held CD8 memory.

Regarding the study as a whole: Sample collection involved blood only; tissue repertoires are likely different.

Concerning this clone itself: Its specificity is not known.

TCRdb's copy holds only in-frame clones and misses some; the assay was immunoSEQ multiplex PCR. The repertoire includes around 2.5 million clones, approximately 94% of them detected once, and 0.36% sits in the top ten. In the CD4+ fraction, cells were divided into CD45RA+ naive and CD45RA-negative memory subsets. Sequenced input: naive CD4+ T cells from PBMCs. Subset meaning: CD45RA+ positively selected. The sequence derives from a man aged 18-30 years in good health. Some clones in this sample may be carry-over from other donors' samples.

CDR3 loop: CASRLRLVTDTQYF. The CDR3 DNA sequence: TGTGCCAGCAGACTTCGACTAGTGACAGATACGCAGTATTTT. J is TRBJ2-3 and V is TRBV6-5; a possible D gene is TRBD2 (6 bases). Germline values: CDR1 MNHEY, CDR2 SVGAGI. V was trimmed by 6 bases and J by 3 bases, leaving 13 bases between them. The CDR3 runs 14 residues.